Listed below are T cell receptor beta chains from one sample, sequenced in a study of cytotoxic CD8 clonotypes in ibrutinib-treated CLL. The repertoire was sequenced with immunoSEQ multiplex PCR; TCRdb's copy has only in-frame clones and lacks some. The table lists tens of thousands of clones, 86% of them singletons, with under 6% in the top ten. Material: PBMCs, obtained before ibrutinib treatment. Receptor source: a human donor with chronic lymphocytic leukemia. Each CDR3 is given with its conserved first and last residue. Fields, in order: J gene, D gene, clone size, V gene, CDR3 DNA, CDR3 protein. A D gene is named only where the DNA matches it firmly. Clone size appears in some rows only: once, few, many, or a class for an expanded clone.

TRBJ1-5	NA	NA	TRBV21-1	TGTGCCAGCAGCAAATACGTATATAGCAATCAGCCCCAGCATTTT	CASSKYVYSNQPQHF
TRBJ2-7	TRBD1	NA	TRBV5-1	TGCGCCAGCAGCTCAAGACAGGGGGGCGAGCAGTACTTC	CASSSRQGGEQYF
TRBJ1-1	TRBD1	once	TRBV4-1	TGCGCCAGCAGCCAACACCGGACAGGGGCGAACACTGAAGCTTTCTTT	CASSQHRTGANTEAFF
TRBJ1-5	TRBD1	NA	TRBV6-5	TGTGCCAGCAGTTATCGGACAGGAGGGGATCAGCCCCAGCATTTT	CASSYRTGGDQPQHF
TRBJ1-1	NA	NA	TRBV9	TGTGCCAGCAGCGTAGAACAGAGAGGGACTGAAGCTTTCTTT	CASSVEQRGTEAFF
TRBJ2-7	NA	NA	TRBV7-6	TGTGCCAGCAGCCCTTTATGGGCCACCTACGAGCAGTACTTC	CASSPLWATYEQYF
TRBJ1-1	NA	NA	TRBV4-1	TGCGCCAGCAGCCTGGGGGCGGTGAACACTGAAGCTTTCTTT	CASSLGAVNTEAFF
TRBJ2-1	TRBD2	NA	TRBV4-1	TGCGCCAGCAGCCAAACCCCGGGACTAGCTGATTTCAATGAGCAGTTCTTC	CASSQTPGLADFNEQFF
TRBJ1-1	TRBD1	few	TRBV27	TGTGCCAGCAGTTTAACCGGGACAGGGAGCACTGAAGCTTTCTTT	CASSLTGTGSTEAFF
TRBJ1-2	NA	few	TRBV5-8	TGTGCCAGCAGCTCGCCGGGGAAAAACTATGGCTACACCTTC	CASSSPGKNYGYTF
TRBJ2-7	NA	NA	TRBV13	TGTGCCAGCAGCTCCCATGATTACGAGCAGTACTTC	CASSSHDYEQYF
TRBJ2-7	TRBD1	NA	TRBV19	TGTGCCAGTAGGCCTCTCGGGTCGCGACAGGGGGCGATAAACGAGCAGTACTTC	CASRPLGSRQGAINEQYF
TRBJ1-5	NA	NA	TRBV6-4	TGTGCCAGCAAGGAACAGCCGGGCGGCAATCAGCCCCAGCATTTT	CASKEQPGGNQPQHF
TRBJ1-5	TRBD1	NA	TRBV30	TGTGCCTGGAGTGCACAGGGGGACAATCAGCCCCAGCATTTT	CAWSAQGDNQPQHF
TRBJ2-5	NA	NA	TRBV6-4	TGTGCCAGCAGTGACTCAAGATCGAAGCCTATCCAAGAGACCCAGTACTTC	CASSDSRSKPIQETQYF
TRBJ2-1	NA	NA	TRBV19	TGTGCCAGTAGGGGATCGATTTGGACTAACAATGAGCAGTTCTTC	CASRGSIWTNNEQFF
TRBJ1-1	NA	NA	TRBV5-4	TGTGCCAGCAGCTTGGGGGACACTGAAGCTTTCTTT	CASSLGDTEAFF
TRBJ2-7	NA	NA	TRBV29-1	TGCAGCGGTAAACCCGAGCAGTACTTC	CSGKPEQYF
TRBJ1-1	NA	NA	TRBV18	TGTGCCAGCTCACCTTCGGGGTATGCTGAAGCTTTCTTT	CASSPSGYAEAFF
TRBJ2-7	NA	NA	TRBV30	TGTGCCTGGAGTCCCCCGGTTGGGTCCTACGAGCAGTACTTC	CAWSPPVGSYEQYF
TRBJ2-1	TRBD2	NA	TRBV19	TGTGCCAGTAGTAGGCTAGCGGGACACAATGAGCAGTTCTTC	CASSRLAGHNEQFF
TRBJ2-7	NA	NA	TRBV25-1	TGTGCCAGCAGTGAATGGCGGACTTGGAGCTCCTACGAGCAGTACTTC	CASSEWRTWSSYEQYF
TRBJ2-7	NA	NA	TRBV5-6	TGTGCCAGCAGCTTGTTTCTGCGGGAGCAGTACTTC	CASSLFLREQYF
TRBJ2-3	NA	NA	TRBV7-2	TGTGCCAGCAGTCTAGGGTACGGGAGTGGAACAGATACGCAGTATTTT	CASSLGYGSGTDTQYF
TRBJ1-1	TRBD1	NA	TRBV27	TGTGCCAGCAGTTGGCTTTACAGGGGGAACACTGAAGCTTTCTTT	CASSWLYRGNTEAFF
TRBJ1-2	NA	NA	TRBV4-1	TGCGCCAGCAGCCAAGATGATCGCCAGTTCTATGGCTACACCTTC	CASSQDDRQFYGYTF
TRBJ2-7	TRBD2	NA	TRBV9	TGTGCCAGCAGCGTAGGGGGGACTAGCGGGACCTACGAGCAGTACTTC	CASSVGGTSGTYEQYF
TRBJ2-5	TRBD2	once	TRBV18	TGTGCCGGAACTTCTGGGAGGGAAGAGACCCAGTACTTC	CAGTSGREETQYF
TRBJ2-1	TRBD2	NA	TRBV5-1	TGCGCCAGCAGCTTGGCCCGAACTAGCGGGAGTGATAGTGAGCAGTTCTTC	CASSLARTSGSDSEQFF
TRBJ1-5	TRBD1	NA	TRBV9	TGTGCCAGCAGCGCGGGACAGGACAATCAGCCCCAGCATTTT	CASSAGQDNQPQHF
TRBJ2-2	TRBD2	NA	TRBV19	TGTGCCAGTAGTCCGGGACTAGCGGGAGTACCCACCGGGGAGCTGTTTTTT	CASSPGLAGVPTGELFF
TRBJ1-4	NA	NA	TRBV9	TGTGCCAGCAGCTTTGGGGGATTTAATGAAAAACTGTTTTTT	CASSFGGFNEKLFF
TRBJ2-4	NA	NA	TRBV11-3	TGTGCCAGCAGTCCCTCAGGTGGTAGCATTCAGTACTTC	CASSPSGGSIQYF
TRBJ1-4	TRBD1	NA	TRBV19	TGTGCCAGTAGTATCTCCGCAGGGGGTAATGAAAAACTGTTTTTT	CASSISAGGNEKLFF
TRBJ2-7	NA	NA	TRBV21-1	TGTGCCAGCAGCATTAGGCTAGCGGGAGTTTTGTCCTACGAGCAGTACTTC	CASSIRLAGVLSYEQYF
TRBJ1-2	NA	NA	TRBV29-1	TGCAGCGTTGAGCAGGGGCTGTCGAGTGGCTACACCTTC	CSVEQGLSSGYTF
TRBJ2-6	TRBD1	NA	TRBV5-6	TGTGCCAGCAGCTTGCCAGGGGGCACTGGGGCCAACGTCCTGACTTTC	CASSLPGGTGANVLTF
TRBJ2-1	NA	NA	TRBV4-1	TGCGCCAGCAGCCAAGCCGAGGCAGGGCGGAATGAGCAGTTCTTC	CASSQAEAGRNEQFF
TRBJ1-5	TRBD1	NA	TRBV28	TGTGCCAGCAGTTTGGGGACAGGGAGCGGATGGAATCAGCCCCAGCATTTT	CASSLGTGSGWNQPQHF
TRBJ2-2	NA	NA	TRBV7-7	TGTGCCAGCAGCTTAGCCCCCCGATTCTCCGGGGAGCTGTTTTTT	CASSLAPRFSGELFF
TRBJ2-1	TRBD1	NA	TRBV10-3	TGTGCCATCAGTGAGACCGCCGGGACAGGGGGCTTGAATGAGCAGTTCTTC	CAISETAGTGGLNEQFF
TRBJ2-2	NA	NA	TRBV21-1	TGTGCCAGCAGCGGACAACCGAACACCGGGGAGCTGTTTTTT	CASSGQPNTGELFF
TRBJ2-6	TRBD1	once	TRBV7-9	TGTGCCAGCAGCTTTAGGACAGGGACGGGCGGGGCCAACGTCCTGACTTTC	CASSFRTGTGGANVLTF